The 23 T cell receptor beta chains reported below all come from one sample, sequenced in a study of a mutant IDH1 vaccine in newly diagnosed glioma. The time point was: week 35, safety follow-up. A single vaccine dose contained 300 ug of mutant IDH1 20-mer peptide, and topical imiquimod was used with it. The repertoire was sequenced with immunoSEQ multiplex PCR; TCRdb's copy has only in-frame clones and lacks some. This table holds over 60,000 clones, about four fifths found once. These receptors are not linked to any known antigen. The sequenced sample was PBMCs, obtained from a glioma patient whose treatment included an IDH1 peptide vaccine. These TCRs come from a man aged 35-49 years with glioma.

V gene TRBV10-2 combines with J gene TRBJ2-3, with 11 nucleotides matching TRBD2. Losses at the gene ends were 8 bases for V and 8 bases for J; bases not matched to a gene: 12. Germline V gene data show CDR1 as WSHSY and CDR2 as SAAADI. The CDR3 consists of 15 residues. The CDR3 DNA reads TGCGCCAGCTCCCCTGGGGGGCTAGCGGGGGGTACGCAGTATTTT. Its translation: CASSPGGLAGGTQYF.

Here the CDR3 reads CASSAGQLVYQETQYF. The CDR3 nucleotides are TGTGCCAGTAGTGCGGGACAGTTGGTGTACCAAGAGACCCAGTACTTC. This chain joins TRBV19 and TRBJ2-5, with D possibly TRBD1 on 7 matching bases. CDR3 length: 16 amino acids. Deletions cut 5 bases from V and 0 bases from J, with 16 bases between. The V gene's germline CDR1 is LNHDA and CDR2 SQIVND (reference sequence).

The chain carries TRBV7-2 and TRBJ2-2; D gene unclear. The CDR3 is 13 amino acids. Trimming took off 1 base at V and 7 bases at J, with 7 bases between the two ends. Per the germline V gene, CDR1 is SGHTA and CDR2 is FQGNSA. In nucleotides, the CDR3 is TGTGCCAGCAGCTTAGGAGCTGGCGGGGAGCTGTTTTTT. Its translation is CASSLGAGGELFF.

The chain combines TRBV2 with TRBJ2-5; no clear D. The V end lost 7 bases, the J end lost 5 bases, and 11 bases lay between the germline ends. Germline V gives CDR1 SNHLY, CDR2 FYNNEI. CDR3 length equals 12 residues. The CDR3 spells CASTSYPETQYF. The CDR3 coding sequence is TGTGCCAGCACGAGTTACCCGGAGACCCAGTACTTC.

V and J are TRBV5-6 and TRBJ2-3; 12 positions match TRBD2. The CDR3 has 15 residues. After removal of 4 bases from V and 6 bases from J, the junction contained 6 bases not matched to a gene. Germline CDR1 is SGHDT and CDR2 is YYEEEE. Here the CDR3 DNA reads TGTGCCAGCAGCCGACTAGCGGGAGAGGTCGATACGCAGTATTTT. It is translated as CASSRLAGEVDTQYF. The whole variable domain, filled in from reference TRBV5-6 and TRBJ2-3, reads DAGVTQSPTHLIKTRGQQVTLRCSPKSGHDTVSWYQQALGQGPQFIFQYYEEEERQRGNFPDRFSGHQFPNYSSELNVNALLLGDSALYLCASSRLAGEVDTQYFGPGTRLTVL.

The rearrangement joins TRBV10-3 to TRBJ2-1; 13 nucleotides agree with TRBD2. CDR1 and CDR2 (germline): ENHRY, SYGVKD. CDR3 length: 17 amino acids. J gave up 10 bases and V 0 bases, and 9 bases lay outside the gene matches. The chain's CDR3 is CAISESPGLAGAGEQFF. Written as DNA, the CDR3 is TGTGCCATCAGTGAGTCACCAGGACTAGCGGGAGCGGGCGAGCAGTTCTTC.

The chain is built from TRBV5-1 and TRBJ2-3; D not resolved. Trimming took off 0 bases at V and 6 bases at J, with 8 bases between the two ends. CDR3 length: 13 residues. The germline V gene encodes CDR1 SGHRS and CDR2 YFSETQ. CDR3 sequence (DNA): TGCGCCAGCAGCTTGGCCGTGGAGGATACGCAGTATTTT. Amino acids: CASSLAVEDTQYF.

The rearrangement joins TRBV7-2 to TRBJ2-5; 10 bases are shared with TRBD1. The CDR3 extends over 16 amino acids. Germline V gives CDR1 SGHTA, CDR2 FQGNSA. J lost 3 bases, V lost 3 bases, and 7 bases had no gene match. CDR3 in DNA: TGTGCCAGCAGCTTTCCGGGACAGGGGACGAAAGAGACCCAGTACTTC. It encodes CASSFPGQGTKETQYF. Together with reference TRBV7-2 and TRBJ2-5, the CDR3 gives the full variable domain: GAGVSQSPSNKVTEKGKDVELRCDPISGHTALYWYRQSLGQGLEFLIYFQGNSAPDKSGLPSDRFSAERTGGSVSTLTIQRTQQEDSAVYLCASSFPGQGTKETQYFGPGTRLLVL.

The genes are TRBV27 and TRBJ2-3; TRBD1 matches at 9 bases. This CDR3 has 16 residues. Germline-derived CDR1 and CDR2 are MNHEY and SMNVEV (reference sequence). The V gene end was trimmed by 4 bases and the J gene end by 1 base; junction bases not matched to a gene: 6. CDR3: CASSSGTGYGTDTQYF. CDR3 in DNA: TGTGCCAGCAGTTCGGGGACAGGGTATGGCACAGATACGCAGTATTTT.

The chain has TRBV5-4 and TRBJ2-5; TRBD2 matches at 8 bases. The CDR3 has 15 amino acids. V lost 4 bases to trimming and J lost 5 bases; unmatched junction nucleotides: 10. Germline V gene data show CDR1 as SGHNT and CDR2 as YYREEE (reference sequence). The CDR3 protein is CASSLDRGGGETQYF. CDR3 coding DNA: TGTGCCAGCAGCCTGGACCGGGGGGGCGGGGAGACCCAGTACTTC. The full variable domain, with the rest looked up from reference TRBV5-4 and TRBJ2-5, is ETGVTQSPTHLIKTRGQQVTLRCSSQSGHNTVSWYQQALGQGPQFIFQYYREEENGRGNFPPRFSGLQFPNYSSELNVNALELDDSALYLCASSLDRGGGETQYFGPGTRLLVL.

V gene TRBV5-4 combines with J gene TRBJ2-6; unclear D gene. Germline V gene sequence: CDR1 SGHNT, CDR2 YYREEE (reference sequence). V was pared by 0 bases and J by 0 bases, with 19 bases between. The CDR3 is made up of 20 amino acids. In nucleotides, the CDR3 is TGTGCCAGCAGCTTGGAATTGACGGCCCTTGGGGTCTCTGGGGCCAACGTCCTGACTTTC. Protein: CASSLELTALGVSGANVLTF.

This sequence joins TRBV2 and TRBJ2-7; the D gene is possibly TRBD2 (6 bases). The length of the CDR3 is 14 residues. The V gene's germline CDR1 is SNHLY and CDR2 FYNNEI. The V end was cut by 5 bases, the J end by 1 base, with 12 bases between. CDR3 region: CASSTDGGSYEQYF. CDR3 sequence (DNA): TGTGCCAGCAGTACAGACGGGGGTTCCTACGAGCAGTACTTC.

The rearrangement links TRBV10-3 to TRBJ2-3; weak D call: TRBD2 (6 bases). Trimming cost V 6 bases and J 0 bases, with 7 bases left between them. The CDR3 has 13 amino acids. Germline V gives CDR1 ENHRY, CDR2 SYGVKD. The chain's CDR3 is CAIRSGSTDTQYF. The DNA of the CDR3 is TGTGCCATCAGGAGCGGGAGCACAGATACGCAGTATTTT.

The chain uses TRBV6-6 and TRBJ2-2, with D hard to call. The CDR3 has 14 residues. Trimming shortened V by 2 bases and J by 4 bases, and 8 bases separated the two germline ends. Per germline, CDR1 MNHNY and CDR2 SVGAGI (reference sequence). CDR3: CASSYRLGTGELFF. For the CDR3, the DNA is TGTGCCAGCAGTTACAGGTTGGGCACCGGGGAGCTGTTTTTT.

The CDR3 DNA sequence: TGTGCCAGCAGCGTGTCGACGGGACAGCAAGAGACCCAGTACTTC. Translating gives CASSVSTGQQETQYF. The rearrangement joins TRBV9 to TRBJ2-5, with TRBD1 matching over 7 bases. The trim removed 2 bases at V and 2 bases at J, leaving 6 bases unmatched. There are 15 residues in the CDR3. CDR1 and CDR2 from the germline V gene are SGDLS and YYNGEE.

V and J are TRBV5-1 and TRBJ2-5, with D tentatively TRBD1 or TRBD2 (5 bases each). The CDR3 is made up of 13 amino acids. CDR1 and CDR2 (germline): SGHRS, YFSETQ. The germline V and J ends were trimmed by 4 bases and 4 bases, with 11 bases remaining between them. DNA of the CDR3: TGCGCCAGCAGCACCGGGACCTCAGAGACCCAGTACTTC. Amino acids: CASSTGTSETQYF.

The chain couples TRBV9 to TRBJ2-3, with 10 positions matching TRBD2. With V trimmed by 4 bases and J by 1 base, 12 bases remained unmatched. Per germline, CDR1 SGDLS and CDR2 YYNGEE. The CDR3 runs 18 residues. CDR3 region: CASSPSRLAGVGTDTQYF. The CDR3 nucleotides read TGTGCCAGCAGCCCCAGCCGTCTAGCGGGGGTGGGCACAGATACGCAGTATTTT.

The J gene is TRBJ2-3, the V gene TRBV7-8; D may match TRBD1 or TRBD2 (5 bases each). Trimming cost V 4 bases and J 1 base, with 15 bases left between them. The CDR3 contains 16 residues. Germline V gene sequence: CDR1 SGHVS, CDR2 FQNEAQ. The CDR3 protein is CASSSPRGDRTDTQYF. The CDR3 nucleotides are TGTGCCAGCAGCTCCCCGAGGGGCGACCGCACAGATACGCAGTATTTT.

This chain uses TRBV28 with TRBJ2-5; the match to TRBD2 covers 7 bases. The junction had 13 bases not matched to a gene; V was cut back by 7 bases and J by 5 bases. The CDR3 consists of 15 residues. CDR1 and CDR2 (germline): MDHEN, SYDVKM. The CDR3: CASTLSWGGGETQYF. The CDR3 nucleotides are TGTGCCAGCACCCTCTCTTGGGGGGGAGGGGAGACCCAGTACTTC. The whole variable domain, filled in from reference TRBV28 and TRBJ2-5, reads DVKVTQSSRYLVKRTGEKVFLECVQDMDHENMFWYRQDPGLGLRLIYFSYDVKMKEKGDIPEGYSVSREKKERFSLILESASTNQTSMYLCASTLSWGGGETQYFGPGTRLLVL.

In regard to this clone: The sample contains more than one DNA sequence encoding this CDR3. DNA of the CDR3: TGTGCCAGTAGTATTGGAAGCTCTGGGGCCAACGTCCTGACTTTC. This sequence encodes CASSIGSSGANVLTF. The chain uses TRBV19 and TRBJ2-6; D gene uncertain. Germline-derived CDR1 and CDR2 are LNHDA and SQIVND (reference sequence). The CDR3 covers 15 residues. V lost 3 bases, J lost 0 bases, and 6 bases lay in between.

J is TRBJ2-5 and V is TRBV7-2, with 10 bases lining up with TRBD2. V shed 3 bases, J shed 4 bases, and the junction held 2 bases outside the gene matches. The CDR3 spans 14 residues. Germline CDR1 is SGHTA and CDR2 is FQGNSA. CDR3 region: CASSFVAGGETQYF. The CDR3 nucleotides read TGTGCCAGCAGCTTTGTAGCGGGAGGAGAGACCCAGTACTTC.

V gene TRBV7-6 combines with J gene TRBJ2-5; 8 bases line up with TRBD2. The V gene's germline CDR1 is SGHVS and CDR2 FNYEAQ. The CDR3 has 16 amino acids. Trimming cost V 1 base and J 4 bases; bases outside gene matches: 8. In DNA, the CDR3 is TGTGCCAGCAGCTTAGGGCCCAGCGGGGGCGGAGAGACCCAGTACTTC. It is translated as CASSLGPSGGGETQYF.

The rearrangement links TRBV7-9 to TRBJ1-1, with D hard to call. This CDR3 has 14 residues. Deletions cut 2 bases from V and 1 base from J, with 8 bases between. Germline CDR1 SEHNR, CDR2 FQNEAQ (reference sequence). CDR3 DNA: TGTGCCAGCAGCTTAAGCCAAGCGAACACTGAAGCTTTCTTT. Residues: CASSLSQANTEAFF. Combining the CDR3 with reference TRBV7-9 and TRBJ1-1 gives the whole variable domain DTGVSQNPRHKITKRGQNVTFRCDPISEHNRLYWYRQTLGQGPEFLTYFQNEAQLEKSRLLSDRFSAERPKGSFSTLEIQRTEQGDSAMYLCASSLSQANTEAFFGQGTRLTVV.